This T cell receptor beta chain was documented in a study of T cells in Graves' hyperthyroidism and ophthalmopathy. Researchers amplified the TCR beta CDR3 regions from RNA transcripts. First-round RT-PCR of the TCR CDR3 relied on the HTBI primer set. TCRdb re-called the multiplex PCR reads through MiXCR, storing one row per CDR3 protein. The repertoire holds some 490,000 distinct CDR3 sequences, with roughly 22% as singletons. The germline CDR1 and CDR2 sequences are ENHRY and SYGVKD. The CDR3 consists of 15 residues. V shed 5 bases and J shed 2 bases, with 14 bases lying between them. The specimen was blood. The TCR originated in a woman in her 70s with Graves' ophthalmopathy. This chain joins TRBV10-3 and TRBJ2-3; D may be TRBD2 (6 bases). The CDR3 reads CAISRSREVTDTQYF. The CDR3 coding sequence is TGTGCCATCAGTCGATCGAGGGAGGTCACAGATACGCAGTATTTT.